This passage covers 12 T cell receptor beta chains from one sample sequenced in a study of metastatic and nonmetastatic thyroid tumors. TCRdb redid the clone calls on the PCR reads using MiXCR. Among 14,000 or so clones listed, approximately 24% were seen once. Patients had received no treatment of any kind before thyroid surgery. The sequenced sample consisted of tumor tissue. The receptors shown here come from a female donor with papillary thyroid cancer or a benign thyroid nodule (not recorded which). Some clones in this sample may be carry-over from other donors' samples.

This clone has ten or more counts. V is TRBV18 and J is TRBJ2-6; TRBD2 matches 7 bases. Germline V gene data show CDR1 as KGHSH and CDR2 as LQKENI. This CDR3 has 18 residues. After removal of 2 bases from V and 0 bases from J, the junction contained 7 bases not matched to a gene. Here the CDR3 DNA reads TGTGCCAGCTCACCAAGCAGCGGGACCCACTCTGGGGCCAACGTCCTGACTTTC. Its protein is CASSPSSGTHSGANVLTF.

Within the sample, this clone is medium-sized. The V and J genes are TRBV6-1 and TRBJ2-5; D perhaps matches TRBD1 (6 bases). In germline, CDR1 is MNHNS, CDR2 SASEGT. V was clipped by 6 bases and J by 5 bases, with 16 bases between them. The CDR3 sequence is 14 residues long. CDR3 nucleotide sequence: TGTGCCAGCAGCAGGCTAGGGGGTGAGGAGACCCAGTACTTC. It translates to CASSRLGGEETQYF.

The chain uses TRBV12-3 or TRBV12-4 and TRBJ2-7; D unclear. This CDR3 spans 15 amino acids. V was clipped by 6 bases and J by 10 bases, with 25 bases between them. CDR3 nucleotide sequence: TGTGCCAGCAGCAGACCCGTGACATGGATAAATTATCAGTACTTC. This encodes CASSRPVTWINYQYF.

This clone was counted ten times or more. The chain combines TRBV5-1 with TRBJ2-3; the match to TRBD2 covers 11 bases. Losses at the gene ends were 0 bases for V and 1 base for J; bases not matched to a gene: 7. The CDR3 runs to 18 residues. Germline CDR1 is SGHRS and CDR2 is YFSETQ. The CDR3 DNA follows: TGCGCCAGCAGCTTGGGATTGGTGGGACTAGCGGGCACAGATACGCAGTATTTT. Translated, it gives CASSLGLVGLAGTDTQYF.

Within the sample, this clone is medium-sized. CDR3 bases: TGCGCCAGCAGCCCTAAAGCCGGGACAGGGGCCTCTAACTATGGCTACACCTTC. Its translation is CASSPKAGTGASNYGYTF. The chain carries TRBV5-1 and TRBJ1-2; 10 bases align to TRBD1. The CDR3 sequence is 18 residues long. Trimming removed 4 bases from V and 0 bases from J; junction bases left unmatched: 12. The germline gives CDR1 SGHRS, CDR2 YFSETQ.

V gene TRBV14 combines with J gene TRBJ2-7; TRBD1 matches at 7 bases. CDR1 is SGHDN, CDR2 FVKESK, per germline. This CDR3 spans 15 amino acids. Trimming at V came to 4 bases and at J to 2 bases, leaving 8 bases not matched to a gene. The CDR3 nucleotides read TGTGCCAGCAGCCGAGACAGGGCCACGGCCTACGAGCAGTACTTC. This encodes CASSRDRATAYEQYF. Variable domain in full (rest from reference TRBV14 and TRBJ2-7): EAGVTQFPSHSVIEKGQTVTLRCDPISGHDNLYWYRRVMGKEIKFLLHFVKESKQDESGMPNNRFLAERTGGTYSTLKVQPAELEDSGVYFCASSRDRATAYEQYFGPGTRLTVT.

This clone was found a few times. Germline is not matched at one junction end, which may reflect a read error. The V gene is TRBV10-2, the J gene TRBJ2-2, with 10 bases aligning to TRBD1. The length of the CDR3 is 15 residues. CDR1 is WSHSY, CDR2 SAAADI, per germline. CDR3 sequence: CASRSGTGDTWELFF. CDR3 coding DNA: TGCGCCAGCAGGTCCGGGACAGGGGACACCTGGGAGCTGTTTTTT.

This clone was seen only a few times. This sequence joins TRBV7-2 and TRBJ2-3; D assignment may be TRBD1 or TRBD2 (5 bases each). Germline V gene lookup returns CDR1 SGHTA and CDR2 FQGNSA. The V end lost 5 bases, the J end lost 7 bases, and 10 bases lay between the germline ends. This CDR3 spans 12 amino acids. CDR3 nucleotide sequence: TGTGCCAGCAGCCCGGGGCGCTATACGCAGTATTTT. It specifies CASSPGRYTQYF.

The chain employs TRBV28 and TRBJ1-1; unclear D gene. The V end lost 5 bases, the J end lost 0 bases, and 13 bases lay between the germline ends. CDR1 is MDHEN, CDR2 SYDVKM, per germline. The CDR3 totals 15 residues. CDR3 coding DNA: TGTGCCAGCAGTGACAAAAGGACCTTGAACACTGAAGCTTTCTTT. This codes for CASSDKRTLNTEAFF.

This clone is classed as medium-sized. The chain employs TRBV6-4 and TRBJ1-1; D gene ambiguous. The germline V gene has CDR1 MRHNA and CDR2 SNTAGT. CDR3 size: 9 residues. CDR3 nucleotide sequence: TGTGACTTTTGCTCTGAAGCTTTCTTT. This translates into CDFCSEAFF.

This clone was observed a handful of times. V is TRBV6-6 and J is TRBJ1-2; possibly TRBD1 for D (5 bases). V was clipped by 2 bases and J by 5 bases, with 21 bases between them. CDR1 and CDR2 from the germline V gene are MNHNY and SVGAGI (reference sequence). The CDR3 has 17 residues. The CDR3 protein is CASSYSRGRADSYGYTF. The CDR3 region has the DNA TGTGCCAGCAGTTACAGTCGGGGGAGGGCGGACTCGTATGGCTACACCTTC.

This clone was recorded at least ten times. CDR3 nucleotide sequence: TGCAGTGTCAGGGGGCTAGCGGATTCCGAGCAGTACTTC. Translation: CSVRGLADSEQYF. The chain combines TRBV20-1 with TRBJ2-7; D possibly corresponds to TRBD1 (8 bases). V lost 7 bases, J lost 6 bases, and 19 bases lay in between. The CDR3 extends over 13 amino acids. Germline V gene lookup returns CDR1 DFQATT and CDR2 SNEGSKA (reference sequence).